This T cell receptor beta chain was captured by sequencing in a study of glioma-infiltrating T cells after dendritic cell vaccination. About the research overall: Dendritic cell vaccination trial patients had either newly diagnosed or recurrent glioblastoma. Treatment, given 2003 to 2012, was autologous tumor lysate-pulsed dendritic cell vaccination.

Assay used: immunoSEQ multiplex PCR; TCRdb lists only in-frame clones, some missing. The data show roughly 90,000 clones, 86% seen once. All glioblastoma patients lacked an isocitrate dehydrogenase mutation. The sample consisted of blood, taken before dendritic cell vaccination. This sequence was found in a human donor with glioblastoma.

The CDR3 DNA reads as TGTGCCAGCAGTCCCTTGGACCGGGGGGAAAAACTGTTTTTT. This gives the protein CASSPLDRGEKLFF. The chain carries TRBV6-5 and TRBJ1-4, with D possibly being TRBD1 (5 bases). Trimming cost V 5 bases and J 8 bases, with 15 bases left between them. The CDR3 is 14 residues long. Germline V gene data show CDR1 as MNHEY and CDR2 as SVGAGI.